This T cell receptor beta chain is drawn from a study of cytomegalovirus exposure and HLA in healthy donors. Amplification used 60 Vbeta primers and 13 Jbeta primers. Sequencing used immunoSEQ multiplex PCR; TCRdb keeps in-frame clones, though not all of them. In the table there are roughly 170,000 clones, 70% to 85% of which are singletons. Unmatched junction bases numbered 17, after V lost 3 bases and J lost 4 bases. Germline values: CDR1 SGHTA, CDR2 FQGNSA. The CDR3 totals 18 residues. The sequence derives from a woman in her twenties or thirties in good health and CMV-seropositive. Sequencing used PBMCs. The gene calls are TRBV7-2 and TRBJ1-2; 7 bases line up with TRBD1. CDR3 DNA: TGTGCCAGCAGCTTCCCCACCCCTGGAGGACAGGCCTCCTATGGCTACACCTTC. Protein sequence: CASSFPTPGGQASYGYTF.